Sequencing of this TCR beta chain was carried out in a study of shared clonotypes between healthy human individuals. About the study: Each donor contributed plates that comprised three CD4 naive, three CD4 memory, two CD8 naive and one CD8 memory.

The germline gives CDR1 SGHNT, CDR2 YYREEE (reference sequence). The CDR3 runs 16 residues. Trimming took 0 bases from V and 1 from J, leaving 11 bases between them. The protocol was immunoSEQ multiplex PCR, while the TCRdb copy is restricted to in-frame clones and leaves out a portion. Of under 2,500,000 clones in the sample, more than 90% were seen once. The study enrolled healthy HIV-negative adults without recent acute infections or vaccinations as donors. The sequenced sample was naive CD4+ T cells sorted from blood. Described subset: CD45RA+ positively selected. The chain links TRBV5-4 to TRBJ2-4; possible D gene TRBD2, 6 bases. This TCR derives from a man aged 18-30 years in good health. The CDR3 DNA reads TGTGCCAGCAGCTTGGCCGAGGGAGGTGCCAAAAACATTCAGTACTTC. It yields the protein CASSLAEGGAKNIQYF.